This TCR beta chain is drawn from a study of blood T cell repertoires in COVID-19. Study-level information: COVID-19 samples, acute and convalescent, were from the United States, Italy and Spain.

Germline trimming cut 1 base from V and 4 bases from J; bases unmatched to any gene: 1. The germline V gene encodes CDR1 LGHNA and CDR2 YSLEER. The CDR3 sequence is 14 residues long. Only in-frame clones appear in the TCRdb table, and some are missing; sequencing was by immunoSEQ multiplex PCR. The data contain about 340,000 clones, roughly 90% of them singletons. This sequence joins TRBV4-3 and TRBJ2-5; 9 bases are a match to TRBD1. Source material: peripheral blood. This clonotype was obtained from a woman between 70 and 85 years old with COVID-19, enrolled during active disease. CDR3: CASSQGTGAETQYF. The CDR3 bases are TGCGCCAGCAGCCAAGGGACAGGGGCAGAGACCCAGTACTTC.